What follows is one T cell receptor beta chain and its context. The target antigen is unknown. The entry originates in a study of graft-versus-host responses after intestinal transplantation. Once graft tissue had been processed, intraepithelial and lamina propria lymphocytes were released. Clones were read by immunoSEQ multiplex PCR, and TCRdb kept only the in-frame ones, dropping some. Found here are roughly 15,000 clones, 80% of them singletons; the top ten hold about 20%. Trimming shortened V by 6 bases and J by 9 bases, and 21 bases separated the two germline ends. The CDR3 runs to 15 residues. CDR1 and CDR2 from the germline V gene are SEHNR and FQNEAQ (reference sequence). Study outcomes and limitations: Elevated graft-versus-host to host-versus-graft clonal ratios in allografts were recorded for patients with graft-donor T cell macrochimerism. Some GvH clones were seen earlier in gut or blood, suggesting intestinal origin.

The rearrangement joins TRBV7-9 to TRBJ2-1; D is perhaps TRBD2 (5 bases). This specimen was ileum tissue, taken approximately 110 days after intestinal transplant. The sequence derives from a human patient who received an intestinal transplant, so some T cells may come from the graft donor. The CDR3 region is CASSQISLGDTEQFF. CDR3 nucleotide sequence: TGTGCCAGCAGTCAGATTTCATTGGGAGACACTGAGCAGTTCTTC.